Shown below are 29 T cell receptor beta chains from a single sample sequenced in a study of identical twins. TCRdb re-analysed the 5' RACE reads in MiXCR, keeping a single row per CDR3 protein. Altogether around 550,000 distinct CDR3 sequences are present, 13% to 15% being singletons, with the ten largest covering roughly 0.42%. This same sample was also taken into another study, of yellow fever vaccine responses in identical twins.

Sample: CD4+ T cells sorted from blood. The receptors stem from a woman in her late teens or twenties in good health.

This clonotype was found a few times. The chain joins TRBV27 to TRBJ2-5, with unresolved D. Trimming stripped 2 bases from V and 9 bases from J, with 13 bases between. Germline-derived CDR1 and CDR2 are MNHEY and SMNVEV (reference sequence). The CDR3 length is 13 residues. CDR3 sequence (DNA): TGTGCCAGCAGTTTAACGGTGGTCGGAGCCCAGTACTTC. It is translated as CASSLTVVGAQYF.

Many counts were recorded for this clonotype. CDR3 residues: CASGTGVGDTQYF. The DNA for the CDR3 is TGTGCCAGCGGGACTGGGGTTGGAGATACGCAGTATTTT. The rearrangement uses TRBV28 and TRBJ2-3; tentatively, D is TRBD2 (6 bases). Germline V gene lookup returns CDR1 MDHEN and CDR2 SYDVKM. CDR3 length: 13 amino acids. The germline V and J ends were trimmed by 8 bases and 5 bases, with 14 bases remaining between them.

The V call is TRBV2, the J call TRBJ1-2; D unresolved. CDR1 is SNHLY, CDR2 FYNNEI, per germline. The CDR3 contains 12 residues. V gave up 2 bases and J gave up 8 bases, with 9 bases separating them. The CDR3 protein is CASSESASGYTF. CDR3 DNA: TGTGCCAGCAGTGAATCCGCGTCCGGCTACACCTTC.

V usage is TRBV29-1 and J usage is TRBJ1-2; the match to TRBD1 covers 9 bases. Germline V CDR1 and CDR2: SQVTM, ANQGSEA. The CDR3 covers 13 residues. Trimming cost V 6 bases and J 3 bases; bases outside gene matches: 5. CDR3 nucleotide sequence: TGCAGCGTCGGACAGGGGTTAGACTATGGCTACACCTTC. It yields the protein CSVGQGLDYGYTF.

The genes are TRBV7-2 and TRBJ2-6; tentative D call: TRBD1 (5 bases). The length of the CDR3 is 15 residues. V was cut by 4 bases and J by 2 bases, with 9 bases left in between. From germline, CDR1 is SGHTA and CDR2 FQGNSA. The CDR3 nucleotides read TGTGCCAGCAGCTCCTCAGGGACTGGGGCCAACGTCCTGACTTTC. Protein: CASSSSGTGANVLTF.

The chain employs TRBV27 and TRBJ1-1; D possibly corresponds to TRBD1 (5 bases). CDR1 is MNHEY, CDR2 SMNVEV, per germline (reference sequence). The V gene lost 6 bases and the J gene lost 1 base, with 9 bases spanning the gap. The CDR3 length is 13 residues. CDR3 DNA: TGTGCCAGCAGACGCAGGGAGAACACTGAAGCTTTCTTT. The encoded protein is CASRRRENTEAFF.

In its sample, this clonotype was seen many times. The V and J genes are TRBV29-1 and TRBJ2-7, with D perhaps TRBD1 (6 bases). The CDR3 consists of 15 residues. Trimming stripped 4 bases from V and 6 bases from J, with 22 bases between. Germline lookup yields CDR1 SQVTM and CDR2 ANQGSEA. The CDR3 DNA reads as TGCAGCGTTGTTGACGTGGGTCAGGGGATAGGCGAGCAGTACTTC. This encodes CSVVDVGQGIGEQYF.

The chain is built from TRBV7-2 and TRBJ2-2; TRBD1 or TRBD2 may be the D gene (5 bases each). The V gene lost 5 bases and the J gene lost 0 bases, with 16 bases spanning the gap. The length of the CDR3 is 17 residues. Per germline, CDR1 SGHTA and CDR2 FQGNSA. CDR3 nucleotide sequence: TGTGCCAGCAGCCCGTCCCCGGGGCTATCGAACACCGGGGAGCTGTTTTTT. It encodes CASSPSPGLSNTGELFF.

J is TRBJ2-5 and V is TRBV6-1; TRBD1 matches at 7 bases. Trimming took 6 bases from V and 1 from J; bases not matched to a gene: 8. The CDR3 runs to 15 residues. CDR1 is MNHNS, CDR2 SASEGT, per germline. CDR3: CASRRDSRLQETQYF. The DNA for the CDR3 is TGTGCCAGCAGAAGGGACAGCCGACTCCAAGAGACCCAGTACTTC.

This chain uses TRBV20-1 with TRBJ2-3, with D unclear. V lost 1 base to trimming and J lost 7 bases, with 15 bases between them. The CDR3 has 14 amino acids. Germline V gives CDR1 DFQATT, CDR2 SNEGSKA (reference sequence). The CDR3 loop is CSARAELGIHTQYF. The CDR3 coding sequence is TGCAGTGCTAGAGCGGAACTTGGGATCCATACGCAGTATTTT.

This rearrangement joins TRBV7-2 to TRBJ2-1; 12 bases are a match to TRBD2. The CDR3 runs to 17 residues. V shed 0 bases, J shed 4 bases, and the junction held 4 bases outside the gene matches. CDR1 and CDR2 from the germline V gene are SGHTA and FQGNSA. The CDR3 nucleotides are TGTGCCAGCAGCTTAGCTAGCACTAGCGGGGGGTACAATGAGCAGTTCTTC. Its protein is CASSLASTSGGYNEQFF.

The chain is built from TRBV9 and TRBJ2-7; 8 bases fit TRBD2. J lost 2 bases, V lost 4 bases, and 8 bases had no gene match. The CDR3 runs 15 residues. Looked up from germline, CDR1 is SGDLS and CDR2 is YYNGEE. The CDR3 is CASSTRPSGPYEQYF. In DNA, the CDR3 is TGTGCCAGCAGCACCCGTCCTAGCGGGCCCTACGAGCAGTACTTC.

A few counts support this clonotype. The chain carries TRBV12-3 or TRBV12-4 and TRBJ2-7; 10 nucleotides match TRBD2. The ends lost 6 bases at V and 12 bases at J; junction bases unmatched: 8. CDR3 length equals 12 residues. This CDR3 reads CASSWGGLALYF. The CDR3 DNA is TGTGCCAGCAGCTGGGGGGGACTAGCGTTGTACTTC.

In this sample, this clonotype turned up a few times. The CDR3: CASSWTAVDTDTQYF. The CDR3 DNA follows: TGTGCCAGCAGCTGGACGGCCGTAGACACAGATACGCAGTATTTT. J is TRBJ2-3 and V is TRBV7-2; D is unresolved. This CDR3 spans 15 amino acids. V was cut by 4 bases and J by 2 bases, with 13 bases left in between. CDR1 is SGHTA and CDR2 is FQGNSA in the germline V gene. Full variable domain (remainder filled in from reference TRBV7-2 and TRBJ2-3): GAGVSQSPSNKVTEKGKDVELRCDPISGHTALYWYRQSLGQGLEFLIYFQGNSAPDKSGLPSDRFSAERTGGSVSTLTIQRTQQEDSAVYLCASSWTAVDTDTQYFGPGTRLTVL.

This clonotype appeared a few times. The chain couples TRBV15 to TRBJ2-3; 9 bases match TRBD1. Germline lookup yields CDR1 LNHNV and CDR2 YYDKDF (reference sequence). V trimming: 1 base; J trimming: 5 bases; junction bases outside the gene matches: 4. This CDR3 spans 15 amino acids. The CDR3 DNA sequence: TGTGCCACCAGCAGAGGGGGACAGGGTCAAGATACGCAGTATTTT. This encodes CATSRGGQGQDTQYF. Looking up the rest from reference TRBV15 and TRBJ2-3 gives the full variable domain: DAMVIQNPRYQVTQFGKPVTLSCSQTLNHNVMYWYQQKSSQAPKLLFHYYDKDFNNEADTPDNFQSRRPNTSFCFLDIRSPGLGDTAMYLCATSRGGQGQDTQYFGPGTRLTVL.

The chain couples TRBV6-1 to TRBJ2-3; D perhaps matches TRBD1 (6 bases). The germline V and J ends were trimmed by 5 bases and 7 bases, with 22 bases remaining between them. This CDR3 has 16 amino acids. CDR1 MNHNS and CDR2 SASEGT come from the germline V gene. CDR3 loop: CASSPRGREASHTQYF. CDR3 nucleotides: TGTGCCAGCAGTCCCAGGGGACGCGAGGCATCCCATACGCAGTATTTT.

J is TRBJ2-1 and V is TRBV4-1; no clear D gene. Germline CDR1 and CDR2: MGHRA and YSYEKL. V lost 0 bases to trimming and J lost 7 bases, with 7 bases between them. The CDR3 is 13 amino acids. CDR3 sequence: CASSQDLGNEQFF. CDR3 bases: TGCGCCAGCAGCCAAGACCTGGGTAATGAGCAGTTCTTC.

The sample holds a few counts of this clonotype. The V and J genes are TRBV11-2 and TRBJ2-1, with 7 bases aligning to TRBD2. The CDR3 loop spans 18 amino acids. J was trimmed by 0 bases and V by 6 bases; bases with no gene match: 14. CDR1 and CDR2 (germline): SGHAT, FQNNGV. The CDR3 reads CASRPLQSGKSSYNEQFF. For the CDR3, the DNA is TGTGCCAGCAGGCCGCTGCAGAGCGGGAAGAGCTCCTACAATGAGCAGTTCTTC.

V usage is TRBV7-2 and J usage is TRBJ2-5; 11 nucleotides match TRBD1. The CDR3 has 17 residues. Germline CDR1 reads SGHTA; CDR2 reads FQGNSA. The V segment lost 3 bases and the J segment 4 bases; nucleotides outside the gene matches: 10. CDR3 in DNA: TGTGCCAGCAGCTTTTGGACAGGGGGCGTTTTGGGAGAGACCCAGTACTTC. It yields the protein CASSFWTGGVLGETQYF.

J is TRBJ1-1 and V is TRBV5-1; the match to TRBD1 covers 9 bases. This CDR3 has 16 amino acids. Trimming took 5 bases from V and 0 from J; bases not matched to a gene: 8. Looked up from germline, CDR1 is SGHRS and CDR2 is YFSETQ. This chain's CDR3 is CASRSGTGPLNTEAFF. Here the CDR3 DNA reads TGCGCCAGCAGAAGCGGGACAGGGCCCTTGAACACTGAAGCTTTCTTT.

This clonotype occurred once. The chain carries TRBV2 and TRBJ2-5; 12 nucleotides agree with TRBD2. CDR3 length: 15 residues. The germline gives CDR1 SNHLY, CDR2 FYNNEI. V shed 4 bases and J 5 bases; nucleotides not matched to a gene: 5. CDR3 nucleotides: TGTGCCAGCAGTGTGGGACTAGCGGGCTTGGAGACCCAGTACTTC. It yields the protein CASSVGLAGLETQYF.

This clonotype was counted between two and nine times. The chain uses TRBV12-3 or TRBV12-4 and TRBJ1-1, with a weak D call TRBD1 (6 bases). The V gene lost 2 bases and the J gene lost 3 bases, with 16 bases spanning the gap. This CDR3 has 16 amino acids. The CDR3 spells CASSLSFGGWDTEAFF. CDR3 nucleotide sequence: TGTGCCAGCAGTTTAAGTTTCGGGGGCTGGGACACTGAAGCTTTCTTT.

The chain combines TRBV28 with TRBJ1-6, with D unclear. V shed 3 bases and J shed 7 bases, with 13 bases lying between them. Germline assignment: CDR1 MDHEN and CDR2 SYDVKM. This CDR3 comprises 15 residues. Here the CDR3 reads CASSFLPGTNSPLHF. CDR3 coding DNA: TGTGCCAGCAGTTTTTTGCCAGGAACCAATTCACCCCTCCACTTT.

There are a few counts of this clonotype. The gene calls are TRBV29-1 and TRBJ2-3; 12 positions match TRBD2. Germline CDR1 and CDR2: SQVTM and ANQGSEA. The CDR3 is 14 amino acids. V lost 6 bases to trimming and J lost 4 bases; unmatched junction nucleotides: 5. CDR3 protein: CSVTTSGSPDTQYF. DNA of the CDR3: TGCAGCGTGACGACTAGCGGGAGTCCAGATACGCAGTATTTT.

The chain recombines TRBV28 with TRBJ2-5; 10 nucleotides line up with TRBD2. The CDR3 extends over 20 amino acids. V gave up 1 base and J gave up 4 bases; unmatched junction bases: 18. CDR1 is MDHEN, CDR2 SYDVKM, per germline. The CDR3 DNA is TGTGCCAGCAGTTTATTGCTAGCGGGAGTATTTTTGCCTTCGGGAGAGACCCAGTACTTC. Translated: CASSLLLAGVFLPSGETQYF.

The rearrangement links TRBV7-6 to TRBJ2-2; D possibly matches TRBD1 or TRBD2 (6 bases each). This CDR3 comprises 14 residues. Germline assignment: CDR1 SGHVS and CDR2 FNYEAQ. V was cut by 3 bases and J by 6 bases, with 11 bases left in between. The CDR3, as DNA: TGTGCCAGCAGCTTGGAGGGGGAGGCCGGGGAGCTGTTTTTT. The encoded protein is CASSLEGEAGELFF.

This clonotype has more than one count but fewer than ten. The V call is TRBV12-3 or TRBV12-4, the J call TRBJ2-7; 9 bases are a match to TRBD1. Germline trimming cut 4 bases from V and 12 bases from J; bases unmatched to any gene: 13. This CDR3 spans 14 amino acids. The CDR3 region is CASSSPSTGTGPYF. The CDR3 DNA reads as TGTGCCAGCAGTTCCCCCTCCACCGGGACAGGGCCGTACTTC.

Concerning this clonotype itself: At one of its ends the junction is not consistent with the germline gene, which may arise from a read error. This chain connects TRBV20-1 to TRBJ2-4; D is perhaps TRBD2 (5 bases). In germline, CDR1 is DFQATT, CDR2 SNEGSKA (reference sequence). There are 16 residues in the CDR3. The CDR3 is CCARDTLGDSKNIQYF. The CDR3 nucleotides read TGCTGTGCTAGAGATACCCTGGGAGATAGCAAAAACATTCAGTACTTC.

The chain carries TRBV6-1 and TRBJ1-2, with 11 positions matching TRBD1. The CDR3 length is 15 residues. In germline, CDR1 is MNHNS, CDR2 SASEGT. The V and J ends lost 6 bases and 4 bases, in that order; junction bases with no gene match: 7. The CDR3: CASSPLGTGGYGYTF. CDR3 DNA: TGTGCCAGCAGCCCTCTCGGGACAGGGGGCTATGGCTACACCTTC.